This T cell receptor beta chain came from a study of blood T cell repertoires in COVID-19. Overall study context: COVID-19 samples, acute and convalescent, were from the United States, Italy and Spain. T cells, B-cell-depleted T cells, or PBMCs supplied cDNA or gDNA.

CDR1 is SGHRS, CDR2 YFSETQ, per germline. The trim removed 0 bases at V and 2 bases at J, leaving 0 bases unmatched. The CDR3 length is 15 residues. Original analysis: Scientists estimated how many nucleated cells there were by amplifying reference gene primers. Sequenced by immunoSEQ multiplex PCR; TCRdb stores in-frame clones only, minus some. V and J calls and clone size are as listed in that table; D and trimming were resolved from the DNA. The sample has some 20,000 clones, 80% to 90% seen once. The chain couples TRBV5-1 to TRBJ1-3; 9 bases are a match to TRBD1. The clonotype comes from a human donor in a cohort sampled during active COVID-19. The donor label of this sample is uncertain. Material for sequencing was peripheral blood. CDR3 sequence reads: CASSLGQGAGNTIYF. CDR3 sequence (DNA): TGCGCCAGCAGCTTGGGACAGGGGGCTGGAAACACCATATATTTT. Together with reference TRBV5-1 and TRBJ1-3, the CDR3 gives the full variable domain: KAGVTQTPRYLIKTRGQQVTLSCSPISGHRSVSWYQQTPGQGLQFLFEYFSETQRNKGNFPGRFSGRQFSNSRSEMNVSTLELGDSALYLCASSLGQGAGNTIYFGEGSWLTVV.